What follows are 14 T cell receptor beta chains derived from one specimen sequenced in a study of identical twins. TCRdb fed the 5' RACE reads into MiXCR, producing one record per CDR3 protein. The table has 1.5 million to 2 million distinct CDR3 sequences, more than 30% seen once. The specimen was cord blood. The receptors derive from a newborn girl in good health.

The chain joins TRBV9 to TRBJ2-5; 10 bases map to TRBD2. Germline values: CDR1 SGDLS, CDR2 YYNGEE. The CDR3 loop spans 15 amino acids. V lost 6 bases, J lost 2 bases, and 7 bases stayed unmatched. The CDR3 sequence is CASTSGTSDQETQYF. The CDR3 bases are TGTGCCAGCACCTCCGGGACTAGCGATCAAGAGACCCAGTACTTC.

The V call is TRBV6-5, the J call TRBJ1-6, with D hard to call. This CDR3 is 15 amino acids long. Trimming removed 6 bases at V and 5 bases at J, with 14 bases between. Germline assignment: CDR1 MNHEY and CDR2 SVGAGI. The CDR3 nucleotides read TGTGCCAGCAGCTTATATCCCCGAAATAATTCACCCCTCCACTTT. Translating gives CASSLYPRNNSPLHF.

This clonotype appeared a few times. The chain is built from TRBV6-5 and TRBJ2-1, with 8 bases that match TRBD2. The V segment lost 7 bases and the J segment 9 bases; nucleotides outside the gene matches: 14. Germline CDR1 is MNHEY and CDR2 is SVGAGI. CDR3 length: 15 residues. The CDR3 sequence: CASKEGAGGRSEQFF. The CDR3 nucleotides read TGTGCCAGCAAGGAAGGGGCGGGAGGTCGTAGTGAGCAGTTCTTC.

Only a few counts were recorded for this clonotype. The J gene is TRBJ2-1, the V gene TRBV7-8; 7 nucleotides agree with TRBD2. V shed 1 base and J 6 bases; nucleotides not matched to a gene: 6. Germline V gives CDR1 SGHVS, CDR2 FQNEAQ. This CDR3 region has 15 residues. CDR3 amino acids: CASSLVFRTSNEQFF. The DNA for the CDR3 is TGTGCCAGCAGCTTAGTTTTCAGGACTAGCAATGAGCAGTTCTTC.

The V and J genes are TRBV30 and TRBJ1-1; D call uncertain. Germline CDR1 reads GTSNPN; CDR2 reads SVGIG (reference sequence). Trimming took 1 base from V and 7 from J, leaving 10 bases between them. The CDR3 length is 12 residues. This CDR3 reads CAWSALTSEAFF. The DNA of the CDR3 is TGTGCCTGGAGTGCTTTAACAAGTGAAGCTTTCTTT.

This sequence joins TRBV4-1 and TRBJ2-3; D call uncertain. CDR1 and CDR2 from the germline V gene are MGHRA and YSYEKL. V lost 2 bases and J lost 4, with 19 bases in between. This CDR3 has 17 residues. The CDR3 coding sequence is TGCGCCAGCAGCCAACCTCCTCGCAGGACCAGCGCAGATACGCAGTATTTT. It encodes CASSQPPRRTSADTQYF.

This clonotype was observed a handful of times. This rearrangement joins TRBV12-3 or TRBV12-4 to TRBJ1-2, with D possibly matching TRBD1 (6 bases). This CDR3 is built from 13 residues. V was pared by 6 bases and J by 8 bases, with 16 bases between. The CDR3 nucleotides are TGTGCCAGCAGCGAACAGGGAATTTTGGGCTACACCTTC. The encoded protein is CASSEQGILGYTF.

The rearrangement links TRBV6-1 to TRBJ2-7; D perhaps matches TRBD1 (5 bases). V dropped 2 bases and J dropped 2 bases, with 10 bases sitting between them. Germline CDR1 MNHNS, CDR2 SASEGT. The CDR3 covers 14 residues. CDR3 nucleotides: TGTGCCAGCAGTGAAAAAGGGGTTGCCTACGAGCAGTACTTC. Translation gives CASSEKGVAYEQYF.

This clonotype was seen a few times. V is TRBV20-1 and J is TRBJ2-1; 10 bases match TRBD2. The CDR3 spans 16 residues. Germline loops: CDR1 DFQATT, CDR2 SNEGSKA (reference sequence). The ends lost 2 bases at V and 9 bases at J; junction bases unmatched: 13. For the CDR3, the DNA is TGCAGTGCTAGACTAGCGGGGGTAACAGCGTACGGTGAGCAGTTCTTC. Its protein product is CSARLAGVTAYGEQFF.

This clonotype was counted between two and nine times. The V call is TRBV6-4, the J call TRBJ2-4; TRBD2 might be the D (6 bases). Looked up from germline, CDR1 is MRHNA and CDR2 is SNTAGT. The CDR3 is made up of 15 amino acids. V was cut by 7 bases and J by 13 bases, with 26 bases left in between. Here the CDR3 reads CASIPHQPRLEGQYF. Written as DNA, the CDR3 is TGTGCCAGCATCCCCCACCAACCGCGGTTGGAGGGGCAGTACTTC.

The sample holds a few counts of this clonotype. V is TRBV29-1 and J is TRBJ2-3; 12 nucleotides match TRBD1. The germline V gene has CDR1 SQVTM and CDR2 ANQGSEA. The V and J ends lost 6 bases and 5 bases, in that order; junction bases with no gene match: 6. CDR3 length equals 14 residues. The DNA of the CDR3 is TGCAGCGTGGCGGGACAGGGGGCGTTAGATACGCAGTATTTT. This codes for CSVAGQGALDTQYF.

As concerns this clonotype: One end of the junction does not line up with germline, which may come from a read error. This chain connects TRBV10-3 to TRBJ1-2, with D possibly matching TRBD1 (5 bases). The CDR3 consists of 12 residues. Germline loops: CDR1 ENHRY, CDR2 SYGVKD. CDR3 loop: CASGQTNYDYTF. The CDR3 nucleotides are TGTGCCAGTGGACAAACCAACTATGACTACACCTTC.

The V and J genes are TRBV30 and TRBJ1-1, with a tentative D call TRBD1 (5 bases). V was clipped by 3 bases and J by 5 bases, with 10 bases between them. This CDR3 has 12 residues. Per germline, CDR1 GTSNPN and CDR2 SVGIG (reference sequence). The CDR3: CAWRLGGTEAFF. The CDR3 DNA is TGTGCCTGGAGACTGGGGGGGACTGAAGCTTTCTTT.

The chain links TRBV28 to TRBJ1-5, with a possible D match to TRBD1 (5 bases). CDR3 size: 17 residues. With 3 bases removed from V and 3 bases from J, the gap between germline ends came to 18 bases. Per the germline V gene, CDR1 is MDHEN and CDR2 is SYDVKM. CDR3 in DNA: TGTGCCAGCAGTTTGCCCCCACCACCGGGGGTCAATCAGCCCCAGCATTTT. It codes for CASSLPPPPGVNQPQHF.